The 25 T cell receptor beta chains presented below share a single source sample, sequenced in a study of glioma-infiltrating T cells after dendritic cell vaccination. TCRdb's copy holds only in-frame clones and misses some; the assay was immunoSEQ multiplex PCR. The table has 90,000 to 100,000 clones, around 80% seen once. The material was blood, obtained before dendritic cell vaccination. The origin of the receptors is a human donor with glioblastoma.

This clone has a handful of counts. The J gene is TRBJ2-7, the V gene TRBV20-1; D unclear. This CDR3 spans 11 amino acids. V lost 1 base to trimming and J lost 6 bases, with 7 bases between them. Germline loops: CDR1 DFQATT, CDR2 SNEGSKA (reference sequence). CDR3 sequence reads: CSARGLGEQYF. The DNA of the CDR3 is TGCAGTGCTAGAGGTCTAGGCGAGCAGTACTTC.

The chain combines TRBV6-5 with TRBJ2-5; 10 bases are shared with TRBD2. Trimming cost V 7 bases and J 2 bases; bases outside gene matches: 7. CDR3 size: 15 residues. Germline lookup yields CDR1 MNHEY and CDR2 SVGAGI. As DNA, the CDR3 is TGTGCCAGCACCTGGACTAGCGGTCAACAAGAGACCCAGTACTTC. Translated, it gives CASTWTSGQQETQYF.

The genes are TRBV6-5 and TRBJ1-1; D unresolved. The germline V gene encodes CDR1 MNHEY and CDR2 SVGAGI. The CDR3 sequence is 13 residues long. V dropped 0 bases and J dropped 6 bases, with 8 bases sitting between them. The CDR3 here is CASSYSYAAEAFF. The CDR3 DNA reads as TGTGCCAGCAGTTACTCGTATGCGGCTGAAGCTTTCTTT.

V and J are TRBV6-1 and TRBJ2-7; TRBD1 aligns across 10 bases. The CDR3 has 15 residues. The germline gives CDR1 MNHNS, CDR2 SASEGT. Unmatched junction bases numbered 4, after V lost 1 base and J lost 4 bases. The chain's CDR3 is CASSEGTGGLYEQYF. CDR3 nucleotides: TGTGCCAGCAGTGAAGGGACAGGGGGTTTATACGAGCAGTACTTC.

This chain joins TRBV6-5 and TRBJ1-5; D is ambiguous. Germline V gene data show CDR1 as MNHEY and CDR2 as SVGAGI. This CDR3 spans 12 amino acids. Trimming took 8 bases from V and 6 from J, leaving 11 bases between them. CDR3 bases: TGTGCCAGCGGCCGGGTAGCTCAGCCCCAGCATTTT. It translates to CASGRVAQPQHF.

Regarding this clone: This sample also contains other DNA sequences that code for the same CDR3. The chain links TRBV30 to TRBJ1-1, with 7 positions matching TRBD1. Per the germline V gene, CDR1 is GTSNPN and CDR2 is SVGIG (reference sequence). Germline trimming cut 0 bases from V and 0 bases from J; bases unmatched to any gene: 4. The CDR3 spans 15 residues. The CDR3 loop is CAWSVGQAMNTEAFF. As DNA, the CDR3 is TGTGCCTGGAGTGTAGGACAGGCAATGAACACTGAAGCTTTCTTT.

The chain recombines TRBV12-5 with TRBJ1-2; TRBD1 matches 8 bases. With 1 base clipped from V and 4 bases from J, the junction kept 5 bases outside the gene matches. From germline, CDR1 is LGHNT and CDR2 FRNRAP. This CDR3 comprises 15 residues. The CDR3 DNA sequence: TGTGCTAGTGGTTTGGCCACAGGGGGAAGCTATGGCTACACCTTC. Protein product: CASGLATGGSYGYTF.

This sequence joins TRBV6-6 and TRBJ1-4; D perhaps matches TRBD1 (6 bases). This CDR3 is built from 15 residues. V lost 5 bases and J lost 0, with 10 bases in between. Germline-derived CDR1 and CDR2 are MNHNY and SVGAGI (reference sequence). The CDR3 DNA follows: TGTGCCAGCAGTAAGGCAGGGGCAACTAATGAAAAACTGTTTTTT. It specifies CASSKAGATNEKLFF.

The rearrangement links TRBV5-1 to TRBJ1-1; perhaps TRBD1 as D (5 bases). The CDR3 totals 14 residues. CDR1 and CDR2 (germline): SGHRS, YFSETQ. Trimming took 2 bases from V and 1 from J, leaving 9 bases between them. The CDR3 loop reads CASSLSTENTEAFF. CDR3 DNA: TGCGCCAGCAGCTTATCGACAGAGAACACTGAAGCTTTCTTT.

The gene calls are TRBV7-2 and TRBJ2-7, with 7 bases lining up with TRBD1. This CDR3 has 16 residues. Germline V gene lookup returns CDR1 SGHTA and CDR2 FQGNSA. V was clipped by 1 base and J by 5 bases; unmatched bases: 11. The DNA for the CDR3 is TGTGCCAGCAGCTTAGGCGGACAGGACCTTCGGGACGAGCAGTACTTC. The encoded protein is CASSLGGQDLRDEQYF.

This clone was seen a handful of times. The chain links TRBV28 to TRBJ2-7; 8 bases agree with TRBD2. This CDR3 has 17 amino acids. The germline V gene has CDR1 MDHEN and CDR2 SYDVKM. Trimming at V came to 2 bases and at J to 3 bases, leaving 12 bases not matched to a gene. CDR3 protein: CASSLPGPGGRSYEQYF. The CDR3 coding sequence is TGTGCCAGCAGTTTACCCGGCCCGGGGGGGCGCAGCTACGAGCAGTACTTC.

This clone has more than one count but fewer than ten. This chain uses TRBV6-5 with TRBJ1-3; weak D call: TRBD1 (5 bases). Germline-derived CDR1 and CDR2 are MNHEY and SVGAGI. V lost 0 bases to trimming and J lost 1 base, with 10 bases between them. This CDR3 contains 16 residues. CDR3 DNA sequence: TGTGCCAGCAGTTACTCTTGGAGGGGATCTGGAAACACCATATATTTT. This translates into CASSYSWRGSGNTIYF.

This chain joins TRBV5-1 and TRBJ2-2; D is uncertain. Germline-derived CDR1 and CDR2 are SGHRS and YFSETQ. Trimming removed 0 bases at V and 7 bases at J, with 7 bases between. The CDR3 contains 13 residues. The CDR3 DNA reads as TGCGCCAGCAGCTTGGGCACAGACGGGGAGCTGTTTTTT. Translated: CASSLGTDGELFF.

The rearrangement joins TRBV30 to TRBJ1-2, with D perhaps matching TRBD1 (5 bases). This CDR3 is 13 amino acids long. V dropped 3 bases and J dropped 2 bases, with 10 bases sitting between them. Germline loops: CDR1 GTSNPN, CDR2 SVGIG (reference sequence). The CDR3: CAWSPDTNYGYTF. CDR3 DNA sequence: TGTGCCTGGAGCCCGGACACCAACTATGGCTACACCTTC.

The chain uses TRBV7-3 and TRBJ2-3, with 9 bases identical to TRBD2. V lost 4 bases to trimming and J lost 0 bases; unmatched junction nucleotides: 5. This CDR3 spans 16 amino acids. CDR1 is SGHTA and CDR2 is FQGTGA in the germline V gene. This CDR3 is CASSSGTSRSTDTQYF. The DNA of the CDR3 is TGTGCCAGCAGCTCGGGGACTAGCCGGAGCACAGATACGCAGTATTTT.

V and J are TRBV7-6 and TRBJ2-3; 8 positions match TRBD2. The CDR3 runs 15 residues. The germline V gene encodes CDR1 SGHVS and CDR2 FNYEAQ. V lost 6 bases to trimming and J lost 3 bases; unmatched junction nucleotides: 8. In DNA form, the CDR3 reads TGTGCCAGCAGACTCGGGACTAGTCATACAGATACGCAGTATTTT. It encodes CASRLGTSHTDTQYF.

This sequence joins TRBV7-2 and TRBJ2-5; D ambiguous. CDR3 length: 12 residues. Looked up from germline, CDR1 is SGHTA and CDR2 is FQGNSA. V lost 1 base to trimming and J lost 4 bases, with 4 bases between them. The CDR3 protein is CASSLVRETQYF. The CDR3 coding sequence is TGTGCCAGCAGCTTAGTGCGAGAGACCCAGTACTTC.

The J gene is TRBJ2-1, the V gene TRBV5-1; D perhaps matches TRBD2 (7 bases). V dropped 0 bases and J dropped 7 bases, with 17 bases sitting between them. Looked up from germline, CDR1 is SGHRS and CDR2 is YFSETQ. The CDR3 contains 16 residues. In nucleotides, the CDR3 is TGCGCCAGCAGCTTGGTTGGGGGGGGCCCTTTTAATGAGCAGTTCTTC. Translated: CASSLVGGGPFNEQFF.

The chain is built from TRBV6-1 and TRBJ2-1; 7 bases match TRBD1. CDR1 is MNHNS and CDR2 is SASEGT in the germline V gene. The junction had 3 bases not matched to a gene; V was cut back by 0 bases and J by 4 bases. This CDR3 contains 15 residues. CDR3 bases: TGTGCCAGCAGTGAAGCCGGGACAGATTACAATGAGCAGTTCTTC. Translation gives CASSEAGTDYNEQFF.

The chain joins TRBV10-3 to TRBJ2-7; tentatively, D is TRBD1 (6 bases). The CDR3 has 15 residues. Germline V gene lookup returns CDR1 ENHRY and CDR2 SYGVKD. Deletions cut 0 bases from V and 0 bases from J, with 9 bases between. CDR3 DNA sequence: TGTGCCATCAGTGAGTCGTTACAGGGCTCCTACGAGCAGTACTTC. The encoded protein is CAISESLQGSYEQYF.

This chain joins TRBV2 and TRBJ1-2; no clear D gene. There are 12 residues in the CDR3. V shed 6 bases and J shed 4 bases, with 9 bases lying between them. Germline-derived CDR1 and CDR2 are SNHLY and FYNNEI. The CDR3 loop reads CASSLGLYGYTF. The DNA for the CDR3 is TGTGCCAGCAGCTTAGGACTCTATGGCTACACCTTC.

The V gene is TRBV19, the J gene TRBJ2-1, with 8 bases fitting TRBD2. Per germline, CDR1 LNHDA and CDR2 SQIVND (reference sequence). The J segment lost 2 bases and the V segment lost 7 bases, leaving 4 bases of the junction unmatched. There are 14 residues in the CDR3. DNA for the CDR3: TGTGCCAGTATCCAGCGGGGGACCTACAATGAGCAGTTCTTC. Translated: CASIQRGTYNEQFF.

The V and J genes are TRBV27 and TRBJ1-2, with a tentative D call TRBD1 (5 bases). The V end lost 2 bases, the J end lost 4 bases, and 26 bases lay between the germline ends. The germline V gene encodes CDR1 MNHEY and CDR2 SMNVEV (reference sequence). There are 19 residues in the CDR3. The CDR3 coding sequence is TGTGCCAGCAGTTTAAGGTCCAGACGGCCCCGCGGGGGACTCTATGGCTACACCTTC. Its translation is CASSLRSRRPRGGLYGYTF.

The chain couples TRBV19 to TRBJ2-1; D is possibly TRBD1 (6 bases). The CDR3 length is 17 residues. The V end was cut by 4 bases, the J end by 0 bases, with 16 bases between. Germline loops: CDR1 LNHDA, CDR2 SQIVND (reference sequence). The CDR3: CASSKTTGFSSYNEQFF. Here the CDR3 DNA reads TGTGCCAGTAGTAAGACTACAGGGTTTAGCTCCTACAATGAGCAGTTCTTC.

This chain connects TRBV7-9 to TRBJ1-2, with TRBD1 matching over 7 bases. Germline CDR1 SEHNR, CDR2 FQNEAQ (reference sequence). Trimming at V came to 8 bases and at J to 2 bases, leaving 8 bases not matched to a gene. The CDR3 totals 14 residues. The CDR3 DNA follows: TGTGCCAGCGGACGACAGGGCGCAAACTATGGCTACACCTTC. It codes for CASGRQGANYGYTF.